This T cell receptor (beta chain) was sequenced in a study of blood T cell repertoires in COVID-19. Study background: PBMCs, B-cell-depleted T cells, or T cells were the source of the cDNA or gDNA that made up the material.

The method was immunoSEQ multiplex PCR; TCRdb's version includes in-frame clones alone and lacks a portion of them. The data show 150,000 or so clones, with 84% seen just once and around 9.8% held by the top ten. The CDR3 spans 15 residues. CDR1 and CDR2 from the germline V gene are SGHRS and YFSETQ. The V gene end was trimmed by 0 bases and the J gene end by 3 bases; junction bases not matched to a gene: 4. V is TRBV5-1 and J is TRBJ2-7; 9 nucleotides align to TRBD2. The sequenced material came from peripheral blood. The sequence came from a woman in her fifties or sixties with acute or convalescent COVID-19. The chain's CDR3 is CASSLDSGSNYEQYF. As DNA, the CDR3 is TGCGCCAGCAGCTTGGATAGCGGGAGTAACTACGAGCAGTACTTC.